This T cell receptor beta chain was sequenced during a study of blood T cell repertoires in COVID-19. Per germline, CDR1 SGDLS and CDR2 YYNGEE. V was trimmed by 0 bases and J by 0 bases, leaving 10 bases between them. The CDR3 is made up of 17 amino acids. This clone was observed a few times. Some clones are missing from TCRdb's copy, which holds only in-frame ones; the method was immunoSEQ multiplex PCR. The sample records 50,000 to 80,000 clones, more than 70% being singletons. Sequencing was done on a sample of PBMCs or T cells enriched from blood (not recorded which). The chain links TRBV9 to TRBJ1-6; D unresolved. The clonotype comes from a woman in her thirties or forties who had recovered from COVID-19. CDR3 region: CASSVAQQSSYNSPLHF. The DNA of the CDR3 is TGTGCCAGCAGCGTAGCTCAACAGAGCTCCTATAATTCACCCCTCCACTTT. The entire variable domain, with the rest obtained from reference TRBV9 and TRBJ1-6, is as follows: DSGVTQTPKHLITATGQRVTLRCSPRSGDLSVYWYQQSLDQGLQFLIQYYNGEERAKGNILERFSAQQFPDLHSELNLSSLELGDSALYFCASSVAQQSSYNSPLHFGNGTRLTVT.